These 15 T cell receptor beta chains share one sample of origin, sequenced in a study of OX40 agonist ivuxolimab in advanced cancers. The method behind the library was the immunoSEQ multiplex PCR assay. This is the immuneACCESS table as TCRdb keeps it, with only in-frame sequences that have V and J called. A part of the clones is gone; compared with another copy, unresolved V genes explain less than half, and the rest is unexplained. Recorded for this sample are tens of thousands of clones; around 90% of them occurred a single time. Of the sample, about 9.1% is held by the ten largest clones. The sequences come from CD4+ or CD8+ T cells sorted from blood, collected in a trial of the OX40 agonist ivuxolimab. The source is an adult with an advanced solid tumor such as melanoma, head and neck, liver or kidney cancer.

This clone was seen a handful of times. The CDR3 spells CASSLGYGEQFF. The CDR3 DNA reads TGTGCCAGCAGTTTGGGATATGGTGAGCAGTTCTTC. The chain joins TRBV27 to TRBJ2-1; D gene uncertain. The CDR3 totals 12 residues. The germline V gene has CDR1 MNHEY and CDR2 SMNVEV (reference sequence). V was shortened by 3 bases and J by 9 bases, with 9 bases between the two germline ends.

J is TRBJ2-1 and V is TRBV5-6, with 11 bases that match TRBD2. CDR1 SGHDT and CDR2 YYEEEE come from the germline V gene. Trimming took 4 bases from V and 6 from J; bases not matched to a gene: 6. The CDR3 extends over 15 amino acids. CDR3 coding DNA: TGTGCCAGCAGCCCCGGGACTAGCGGTCCCAATGAGCAGTTCTTC. Protein sequence: CASSPGTSGPNEQFF.

V gene TRBV5-1 combines with J gene TRBJ1-2; a possible D gene is TRBD1 (5 bases). CDR1 and CDR2 from the germline V gene are SGHRS and YFSETQ. The V end lost 1 base, the J end lost 8 bases, and 15 bases lay between the germline ends. The CDR3 length is 14 residues. The CDR3 sequence is CASSLLGAGAGYTF. CDR3 sequence (DNA): TGCGCCAGCAGCTTGTTAGGGGCAGGTGCAGGCTACACCTTC.

The gene calls are TRBV20-1 and TRBJ1-2; D uncertain. Germline CDR1 DFQATT, CDR2 SNEGSKA (reference sequence). V lost 4 bases and J 3 bases, leaving 0 bases between the germline ends. The CDR3 length is 9 residues. CDR3 in DNA: TGCAGTGCTAACTATGGCTACACCTTC. This translates into CSANYGYTF.

This chain joins TRBV5-1 and TRBJ2-3; D is possibly TRBD1 (6 bases). Germline CDR1 SGHRS, CDR2 YFSETQ. Trimming took 7 bases from V and 6 from J, leaving 18 bases between them. This CDR3 has 14 residues. CDR3 sequence reads: CASRPWTDIDTQYF. Written as DNA, the CDR3 is TGCGCCAGCCGGCCCTGGACAGACATCGATACGCAGTATTTT. The full variable domain, completed using reference TRBV5-1 and TRBJ2-3, is KAGVTQTPRYLIKTRGQQVTLSCSPISGHRSVSWYQQTPGQGLQFLFEYFSETQRNKGNFPGRFSGRQFSNSRSEMNVSTLELGDSALYLCASRPWTDIDTQYFGPGTRLTVL.

This chain links TRBV15 with TRBJ1-6; unclear D gene. CDR1 LNHNV and CDR2 YYDKDF come from the germline V gene (reference sequence). The CDR3 is 16 amino acids. V dropped 0 bases and J dropped 2 bases, with 8 bases sitting between them. The CDR3 sequence is CATSRDRTAYNSPLHF. CDR3 DNA: TGTGCCACCAGCAGAGATCGAACAGCCTATAATTCACCCCTCCACTTT.

J is TRBJ2-3 and V is TRBV21-1; TRBD1 is taken as the D call from the table, unchecked against the DNA. TRBV21-1 is listed as a pseudogene. The CDR3 contains 14 residues. As DNA, the CDR3 is TGTGCCAGCAGCAAAGGGACAGGGGAGGATACGCAGTATTTT. Translation gives CASSKGTGEDTQYF.

J is TRBJ2-1 and V is TRBV30, with D perhaps given as TRBD1 or TRBD2 (5 bases each). V dropped 0 bases and J dropped 8 bases, with 8 bases sitting between them. The CDR3 spans 12 residues. Germline CDR1 reads GTSNPN; CDR2 reads SVGIG (reference sequence). The CDR3, as DNA: TGTGCCTGGAGTGTCTTGGGGGATGAGCAGTTCTTC. The encoded protein is CAWSVLGDEQFF.

This clone was detected a few times. The chain carries TRBV7-6 and TRBJ1-3; D gene uncertain. Germline assignment: CDR1 SGHVS and CDR2 FNYEAQ. Trimming pared 1 base from V and 0 bases from J, leaving 10 bases between. CDR3 length: 16 amino acids. Here the CDR3 reads CASSLDGRNSGNTIYF. CDR3 coding DNA: TGTGCCAGCAGCTTAGACGGCAGGAACTCTGGAAACACCATATATTTT.

This clone was seen a handful of times. The V call is TRBV9, the J call TRBJ2-7; no clear D. CDR3 length: 14 residues. Germline-derived CDR1 and CDR2 are SGDLS and YYNGEE. V was clipped by 3 bases and J by 2 bases, with 12 bases between them. The CDR3 nucleotides read TGTGCCAGCAGCGCCCCGAGCTTACCCTACGAGCAGTACTTC. Protein sequence: CASSAPSLPYEQYF.

This sequence joins TRBV18 and TRBJ1-1, with TRBD1 as a possible D gene (6 bases). The CDR3 extends over 16 amino acids. The germline V gene encodes CDR1 KGHSH and CDR2 LQKENI. Trimming shortened V by 6 bases and J by 7 bases, and 24 bases separated the two germline ends. The CDR3 nucleotides read TGTGCCAGCTCGCCGCTTGCGGACAGCCTACCAAATGAAGCTTTCTTT. It yields the protein CASSPLADSLPNEAFF.

This clone qualifies as medium-sized. The rearrangement uses TRBV6-1 and TRBJ2-2, with 8 bases that match TRBD1. The V and J ends lost 6 bases and 6 bases, in that order; junction bases with no gene match: 3. Looked up from germline, CDR1 is MNHNS and CDR2 is SASEGT. There are 13 residues in the CDR3. CDR3 in amino acids: CASSSRGPGELFF. The CDR3 DNA reads TGTGCCAGCAGCAGCAGGGGGCCCGGGGAGCTGTTTTTT.

V is TRBV15 and J is TRBJ2-3; D is unclear. V lost 0 bases and J 4 bases, leaving 23 bases between the germline ends. The germline gives CDR1 LNHNV, CDR2 YYDKDF (reference sequence). The CDR3 covers 19 residues. CDR3: CATSRDPPLPLVPPDTQYF. CDR3 DNA sequence: TGTGCCACCAGCAGAGATCCCCCACTCCCCCTCGTTCCCCCAGATACGCAGTATTTT.

The V and J genes are TRBV10-3 and TRBJ2-2; 8 bases match TRBD2. After removal of 6 bases from V and 7 bases from J, the junction contained 13 bases not matched to a gene. The CDR3 is 16 amino acids. Per germline, CDR1 ENHRY and CDR2 SYGVKD. The DNA of the CDR3 is TGTGCCATCAGCGTCGAGCAGCGGGGGATAGGCGGGGAGCTGTTTTTT. Translating gives CAISVEQRGIGGELFF.

This clone was recorded only once. The chain couples TRBV6-1 to TRBJ2-1, with TRBD2 matching 7 bases. V shed 8 bases, J shed 3 bases, and the junction held 10 bases outside the gene matches. The germline gives CDR1 MNHNS, CDR2 SASEGT. The CDR3 is 15 residues long. In DNA form, the CDR3 reads TGTGCCAGCTCCCGAGGGAGGGCTGACTACAATGAGCAGTTCTTC. Its translation: CASSRGRADYNEQFF.